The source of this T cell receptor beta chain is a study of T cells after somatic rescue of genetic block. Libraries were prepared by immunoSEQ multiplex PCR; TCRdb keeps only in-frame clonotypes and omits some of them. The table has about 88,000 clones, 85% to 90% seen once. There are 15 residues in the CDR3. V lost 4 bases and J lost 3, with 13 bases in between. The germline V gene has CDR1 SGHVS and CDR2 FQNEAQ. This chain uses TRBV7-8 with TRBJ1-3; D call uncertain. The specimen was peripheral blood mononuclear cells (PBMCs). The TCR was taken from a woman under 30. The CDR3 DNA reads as TGTGCCAGCAGCTCCCTTAGCGCTCGTGGAAACACCATATATTTT. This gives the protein CASSSLSARGNTIYF.